This entry concerns a single TCR beta chain. Antigen: not known. Template was bulk tumor genomic DNA, roughly 580 ng per sample. Several biopsies were spaced far apart within each primary tumor and obtained as surgery took place. Newly diagnosed with untreated non-small cell lung cancer, the patients underwent curative surgery. This specimen comes from a study of immune heterogeneity within non-small cell lung tumors. General observations from the study: Largely distinct from one individual patient to the next were the high-frequency T-cell receptor beta clonotypes. Local T-cell clonality tracked local tumor mutational burden; the correlation was moderate but significant (R 0.3 to 0.35). There were identical dominant CDR3 beta clonotypes recurring across tumor sites within a patient, together with site-unique high-frequency clones.

Germline CDR1 is SGHRS and CDR2 is YFSETQ. This CDR3 spans 16 amino acids. V lost 0 bases and J lost 5, with 17 bases in between. Multiplex PCR (32 V and 13 J primers) was used to amplify the TCR beta CDR3. Using its own MiXCR run on the multiplex PCR reads, TCRdb lists one record per CDR3 protein. The profile shows approximately 21,000 distinct CDR3 sequences, around 28% of them singletons. The sequence was obtained from a man aged 35 to 55 with non-small cell lung cancer. This sequence joins TRBV5-1 and TRBJ2-5; D is unresolved. Sequenced: lung tumor tissue. The CDR3 spells CASSLVRTSGGETQYF. The CDR3 bases are TGCGCCAGCAGCTTGGTTCGGACCAGTGGTGGGGAGACCCAGTACTTC.